This T cell receptor (beta chain) originates from a study of regulatory T cells in long-lasting Graves disease (dated by TCRdb to the early 2020s). Turning to the overall study: Newly diagnosed Graves' disease patients had taken antithyroid drugs for less than 3 months. Peripheral blood TCR sequencing and RNA sequencing compared persistent Graves' disease patients with newly diagnosed Graves' disease patients. A total of about 35 samples underwent TCR sequencing, from roughly 13 patients with persistent Graves' disease and about 20 patients with newly diagnosed Graves' disease. The study was conducted in China and was registered as a clinical trial. Study-wide conclusions, independent of this receptor: Only the TCR beta chain was sequenced and analyzed. Compared with newly diagnosed patients, persistent Graves' disease patients had lower TCR Shannon entropy and fewer highly expanded clones, which suggests clonal expansion. The authors noted that the small sample size was a limitation that may lower accuracy. Because the primary lesion, thyroid tissue, could not be accessed, the study looked at peripheral blood alone. Patients with persistent disease shared more public clonotypes (fewer than 3,000) than newly diagnosed patients did (more than 900).

Receptor libraries were prepared by multiplex PCR. Instrument on record: Illumina HiSeq 4000. CDR3 regions were amplified by Arm-PCR with iRepertoire HTBI primers to construct TCR beta libraries. Before sequencing, the PCR products underwent gel purification. The study's own analysis went as follows. Across samples, 62 TRBV and roughly 15 TRBJ segments were identified and used for gene usage analysis of CDR3 amino acid clonotypes. COPE and FqMerger were used to merge filtered high-quality paired reads into contigs. BLAST was used to align contigs to IMGT TRBV, TRBD and TRBJ reference genes, with CDR3 defined following IMGT. Highly expanded clones were defined as clonotypes with a frequency above 0.1%. Shannon entropy was used to measure repertoire diversity, and the Gini coefficient was used to measure V-J evenness. A clonotype was considered public if more than one individual shared it. Using fastp trimming at Q25 and MiXCR clonotype assembly, TCRdb reanalyzed the public sequencing data and kept in-frame beta chains. When rows share a CDR3 protein, they turn into one entry using the most common DNA and genes. These V and J calls are TCRdb output, not the study's own analysis. The table for this sample lists over 450,000 distinct CDR3 sequences; around 12% of them were counted only once. The top ten hold 7.5% to 9% of the sample.

This specimen's time point label, per the study, means: newly diagnosed GD, antithyroid drugs for less than 3 months. For both TCR sequencing and RNA sequencing, RNA was extracted from PBMCs using TRIzol. The diagnosis of Graves' disease was made according to American Thyroid Association guidelines. Patients for the study were recruited at an endocrinology department in Xi'an, China. Each patient gave about 8.1 milliliters of peripheral blood, collected in an EDTA anticoagulant tube. Ficoll Paque Plus density gradient separation was used to isolate PBMCs, and no further T cell sorting was performed. An Agilent 2100 Bioanalyzer and agarose gel were used to check RNA quality, and a NanoDrop 2000 was used to measure RNA concentration. This clonotype was detected ten times or more. Its antigen remains undetermined. No base-level quality is on record; no much larger clone is a single base apart. In addition, the sample was reused for a study of T cells in Graves' hyperthyroidism and ophthalmopathy. The other study reports the following: Stable Graves' hyperthyroidism was defined as no progression to ophthalmopathy during 18 months of follow-up. The hyperthyroidism patients were between 18 and 65 years old and newly diagnosed, with a disease duration of less than 2 months. The study excluded patients with uncontrolled infections, other autoimmune diseases, pregnancy or lactation. Diagnoses were established on the basis of clinical symptoms, serum thyroxine and TRAb, thyroid ultrasound, and orbital computed tomography. The first round of RT-PCR for the TCR CDR3 was performed with the HTBI primer set and the Qiagen OneStep RT-PCR kit. Blood samples also contained most of the expanded thyroid clonotypes (frequency above 0.001), which suggests that blood repertoires may reflect thyroid immune responses. A model built on a 13 V-J signature distinguished ophthalmopathy from stable hyperthyroidism, reaching approximately 89% sensitivity and around 81% specificity in cross-validation and 80%/75% in testing. During validation, the model predicted progression to ophthalmopathy a median of approximately six months ahead of onset, with 70.59% sensitivity and about 75% specificity. To identify distinguishing TCR V-J signatures, a discovery cohort of 100 patients was used, comprising some 45 with Graves' ophthalmopathy and 57 with stable Graves' hyperthyroidism. An independent validation cohort of some 18 hyperthyroidism patients and 17 patients who later progressed to ophthalmopathy tested prospective prediction of ophthalmopathy. The roughly 100 discovery patients were divided at random into training and test sets in a 7:3 ratio. Thyroid tissue and blood T-cell repertoires from roughly six Graves' hyperthyroidism patients were also compared in the study. After sampling, hyperthyroidism patients received methimazole starting at 30 mg daily, and ophthalmopathy patients received high-dose intravenous methylprednisolone. The libraries were constructed in a second round of multiplex PCR and then size-selected and purified. Sequencing of the libraries was done on an Illumina HiSeq2000 using paired-end 100 bp reads. SOAPnuke was used to process the raw data, with reads discarded if the reads contained adapters or uncalled bases, had a mean Phred below 15, or lacked an exact constant-primer or identifier match. High-quality paired reads were merged with COPE v1.2.5, and unique nucleotide sequences were defined as clonotypes. MiTCR v1.1 was used to align the clonotypes against IMGT TRBV, TRBD and TRBJ reference segments. The analysis was restricted to V-J combinations with a frequency above 0.0001, which together covered 99.2% of the repertoires. A TCS score was defined as the ratio of F50 (clonal expansion) to E x V (chaos), with BLOSUM62-based TCRdist applied between CDR3 peptides within each V-J. Welch's t-statistics and random forest reduced fewer than 600 V-J features to around 14, which were used in a naive Bayes classifier (R e1071). Sample size was not statistically predetermined, and investigators were not blinded to group allocation. According to the paper, TCR Vbeta CDR3 sequencing was carried out on about 140 peripheral blood samples, which came from some 41 ophthalmopathy, under 85 hyperthyroidism and about 17 progressor patients.

The input for sequencing was peripheral blood mononuclear cells (PBMCs), taken at new diagnosis, from a patient treated with antithyroid drugs. The TCR sequence derives from a woman aged 25 to 39 with Graves disease. Donor details come from another sample of the same person, matched by shared clones.

In nucleotides, the sequence is TGTGCCAGCAGCGTAGTCGACATTTCCTACGAGCAGTACTTC. This encodes CASSVVDISYEQYF. The rearranged segments are TRBV9 and TRBJ2-7, with no reliable assignment of the D segment. The CDR3 goes from the cysteine to the phenylalanine over 14 residues. The entry retains the CDR3 DNA only, 42 bases that are in frame from base 1. CDR1 and CDR2 (SGDLS, YYNGEE) derive from the germline V gene. V was cut back by 0 bases and J by 1 base, leaving a gap of 8 bases between them.